A selection of T cell receptor beta chains follows, all from one sample in a study of cytomegalovirus exposure and HLA in healthy donors. Sequencing was performed with immunoSEQ multiplex PCR; in TCRdb, only in-frame clones are kept and a portion is missing. The top ten hold about 8% of the sample, which has 72,000 or so clones, about 84% seen once. Sequencing input: PBMCs. These TCRs come from a man aged 18 to 29 in good health and CMV-seropositive. Both conserved end residues are part of each CDR3. Fields, in order: J gene, D gene, V gene, clone size, CDR3 DNA, CDR3 protein. The D gene is left open where the match is weak. Size values are once, few and many counts, or a class for expanded clones, and some rows have none.

TRBJ2-5	-	TRBV30	-	TGTGCCTGGACTTGGTCTAGTCAAGAGACCCAGTACTTC	CAWTWSSQETQYF
TRBJ1-1	-	TRBV4-1	-	TGCGCCAGCAGCCCTGGACTCCCGAACACTGAAGCTTTCTTT	CASSPGLPNTEAFF
TRBJ2-5	-	TRBV5-1	-	TGCGCCAGCAGCTTGGATCTAGCCGCCGAGACCCAGTACTTC	CASSLDLAAETQYF
TRBJ2-1	-	TRBV7-9	-	TGTGCCAGCAGCTTAGTGGGTGGAGGTGAGCAGTTCTTC	CASSLVGGGEQFF
TRBJ1-3	-	TRBV27	-	TGTGCCAGCAGTTTCTCGGGGGGAAACACCATATATTTT	CASSFSGGNTIYF
TRBJ1-2	-	TRBV10-3	-	TGTGCCATCAGTGAACAGTCTTATGGCTACACCTTC	CAISEQSYGYTF
TRBJ2-7	TRBD1	TRBV6-5	-	TGTGCCAGCAGTAGTCCGGGACAGGGTACCTACGAGCAGTACTTC	CASSSPGQGTYEQYF
TRBJ2-2	-	TRBV7-9	-	TGTGCCAGCAGCTTATCTAACACCGGGGAGCTGTTTTTT	CASSLSNTGELFF
TRBJ2-1	TRBD2	TRBV10-2	-	TGCGCCAGCAGTGGGCCCGGGACTAGCGGGAGCTACTACAATGAGCAGTTCTTC	CASSGPGTSGSYYNEQFF
TRBJ2-7	TRBD1	TRBV6-5	-	TGTGCCAGCATTATTAGACCGGGACAGGGGTACGAGCAGTACTTC	CASIIRPGQGYEQYF
TRBJ1-1	-	TRBV9	-	TGTGCCAGCAGCGTAGGTACGGTCACTGAAGCTTTCTTT	CASSVGTVTEAFF
TRBJ1-2	-	TRBV4-1	-	TGCGCCAGCAGCCAAGAAGCTACAGGGTATAACTATGGCTACACCTTC	CASSQEATGYNYGYTF
TRBJ2-1	TRBD2	TRBV7-9	-	TGTGCCAGCAGCCGCCACCCTAGCGGGAGCGTGAGTGAGCAGTTCTTC	CASSRHPSGSVSEQFF
TRBJ2-7	-	TRBV6-1	-	TGTGCCAGCAGTGAAGCCCCTCAAAGAGCCTACGAGCAGTACTTC	CASSEAPQRAYEQYF
TRBJ2-1	TRBD2	TRBV2	-	TGTGCCAGCAGTGAAACGACTAGCGGGAGGGGTGAGCAGTTCTTC	CASSETTSGRGEQFF
TRBJ2-3	-	TRBV7-2	-	TGTGCCAGCAGCCCCTATGCAGATACGCAGTATTTT	CASSPYADTQYF
TRBJ1-2	-	TRBV10-3	-	TGTGCCATCAGTGACGGCAGAGGGCAGGGCTACACCTTC	CAISDGRGQGYTF
TRBJ2-7	TRBD1	TRBV4-1	-	TGCGCCAGCAGCCAAGATTATCGGACAGGGAGATCCTACGAGCAGTACTTC	CASSQDYRTGRSYEQYF
TRBJ1-1	-	TRBV11-2	-	TGTGCCAGCAGCCCTAACACTGGAGATACTGAAGCTTTCTTT	CASSPNTGDTEAFF
TRBJ1-3	-	TRBV11-2	-	TGTGCCAGCAGCCGCGACAGAGAAAACACCATATATTTT	CASSRDRENTIYF
TRBJ2-1	-	TRBV4-1	many	TGCGCCAGCAGCCAACTATTCACAGTTTTGGATGAGCAGTTCTTC	CASSQLFTVLDEQFF
TRBJ1-4	TRBD1	TRBV9	-	TGTGCCAGCAGCGTAGCTTTACAGGGGAATGAAAAACTGTTTTTT	CASSVALQGNEKLFF
TRBJ1-5	TRBD1	TRBV27	-	TGTGCCAGCAGGCTGACAGGGGAGCCACATCAGCCCCAGCATTTT	CASRLTGEPHQPQHF
TRBJ1-1	-	TRBV15	few	TGTGCCACCAGCCGTCGGAGGGACACTGAAGCTTTCTTT	CATSRRRDTEAFF
TRBJ1-5	-	TRBV1	-	TGCACCAGCAGCCGACAGGGGTCTCACAATCAGCCCCAGCATTTT	CTSSRQGSHNQPQHF
TRBJ2-3	-	TRBV12-5	-	TGTGCTAGTGCCGGGTTGGGGGGAGCCCCAGATACGCAGTATTTT	CASAGLGGAPDTQYF
TRBJ2-3	TRBD2	TRBV19	-	TGTGCCACCCGATTCGGGGGGTCGGCAGATACGCAGTATTTT	CATRFGGSADTQYF
TRBJ1-1	-	TRBV18	-	TGTGCCAGCTCAATCGGACAGAATAACACTGAAGCTTTCTTT	CASSIGQNNTEAFF
TRBJ1-2	-	TRBV29-1	-	TGCAGCGTTCCTGGGGCGGGCTACACCTTC	CSVPGAGYTF
TRBJ2-7	-	TRBV30	once	TGTGCCTGGAATCCCTCGTTCAGCGGTGCCGAGCAGTACTTC	CAWNPSFSGAEQYF
TRBJ2-2	-	TRBV7-7	-	TGTGCTAGCAGCGATACAGGAGTTCACACCGGGGAGCTGTTTTTT	CASSDTGVHTGELFF
TRBJ1-1	-	TRBV25-1	-	TGTGCCAGCAGTGGTCTAGACAGAGGATCGAACACTGAAGCTTTCTTT	CASSGLDRGSNTEAFF
TRBJ1-6	TRBD1	TRBV28	-	TGTGCCAGCAGTTTACAGACAGGGATTAATTCACCCCTCCACTTT	CASSLQTGINSPLHF
TRBJ2-3	-	TRBV6-5	-	TGTGCCAGCAGCCTCGCCGGGACAGATACGCAGTATTTT	CASSLAGTDTQYF
TRBJ1-4	TRBD1	TRBV25-1	-	TGTGCCAGCAGTGATCCCGACAGGGGTAGAGAAAAACTGTTTTTT	CASSDPDRGREKLFF
TRBJ2-5	TRBD2	TRBV2	-	TGTGCCAGAAGCGGGGCCCTACAAGAGACCCAGTACTTC	CARSGALQETQYF
TRBJ1-2	-	TRBV30	once	TGTGCCTGGAGTCCAGGGGCCCGGCGTGGCTACACCTTC	CAWSPGARRGYTF
TRBJ1-1	-	TRBV5-1	-	TGCGCCAGCAGCACAGGCCTCATGAACACTGAAGCTTTCTTT	CASSTGLMNTEAFF
TRBJ1-2	-	TRBV2	-	TGTGCCAGCAGTGACATAACTCTCTATGGCTACACCTTC	CASSDITLYGYTF
TRBJ2-7	-	TRBV11-2	-	TGTGCCAGCAGCTTAGGGTTGGGCAGCTCCTACGAGCAGTACTTC	CASSLGLGSSYEQYF
TRBJ1-4	-	TRBV15	few	TGTGCCACCAGCAGCGGGACAAGTGCTGAAAAACTGTTTTTT	CATSSGTSAEKLFF
TRBJ2-7	TRBD1	TRBV7-2	-	TGTGCCAGCAGCCCAGGGACAGGAAAGTACGAGCAGTACTTC	CASSPGTGKYEQYF
TRBJ1-1	-	TRBV6-1	-	TGTGCCAGCACCAGGGGACGTGCTCAGGGCACTGAAGCTTTCTTT	CASTRGRAQGTEAFF
TRBJ2-2	-	TRBV30	-	TGTGCCTGGGGCCAGGGGGAGCTGTTTTTT	CAWGQGELFF
TRBJ1-2	TRBD1	TRBV6-5	-	TGTGCCAGCAGTCCACAGGGGGTCCCCTATGGCTACACCTTC	CASSPQGVPYGYTF
TRBJ2-7	-	TRBV4-1	-	TGCGCCAGCAGCCAAGATTCCGGGTACGAGCAGTACTTC	CASSQDSGYEQYF
TRBJ1-1	-	TRBV4-1	-	TGCGCCAGCAGCCAAGATGACCGAGGTGAGCCTGAAGCTTTCTTT	CASSQDDRGEPEAFF
TRBJ1-5	-	TRBV30	few	TGTGCCTGGGGGGGGAATCAGCCCCAGCATTTT	CAWGGNQPQHF
TRBJ2-3	-	TRBV5-4	few	TGTGCCAGCAGCGTGACAGAAGGTTCTAGCACAGATACGCAGTATTTT	CASSVTEGSSTDTQYF
TRBJ2-1	TRBD1	TRBV30	-	TGTGCCTGGACTCCGGGACAGGGGGCCTACAATGAGCAGTTCTTC	CAWTPGQGAYNEQFF
TRBJ1-1	-	TRBV7-2	once	TGTGCCAGCAGCTTAGTTTGGGACAAGACTGAAGCTTTCTTT	CASSLVWDKTEAFF
TRBJ1-5	TRBD1	TRBV19	-	TGTGCCAGTAGGGACAGGCCGAACCAGCCCCAGCATTTT	CASRDRPNQPQHF
TRBJ2-6	-	TRBV6-5	-	TGTGCCAGCAGATCCAGGTCTGGGGCCAACGTCCTGACTTTC	CASRSRSGANVLTF
TRBJ2-1	-	TRBV5-6	-	TGTGCCAGCAGCTTGGGTCTCGGGGGTGAGCAGTTCTTC	CASSLGLGGEQFF
TRBJ2-1	TRBD2	TRBV27	-	TGTGCCAGCAGCAGGGAGGGGCCGTACAATGAGCAGTTCTTC	CASSREGPYNEQFF